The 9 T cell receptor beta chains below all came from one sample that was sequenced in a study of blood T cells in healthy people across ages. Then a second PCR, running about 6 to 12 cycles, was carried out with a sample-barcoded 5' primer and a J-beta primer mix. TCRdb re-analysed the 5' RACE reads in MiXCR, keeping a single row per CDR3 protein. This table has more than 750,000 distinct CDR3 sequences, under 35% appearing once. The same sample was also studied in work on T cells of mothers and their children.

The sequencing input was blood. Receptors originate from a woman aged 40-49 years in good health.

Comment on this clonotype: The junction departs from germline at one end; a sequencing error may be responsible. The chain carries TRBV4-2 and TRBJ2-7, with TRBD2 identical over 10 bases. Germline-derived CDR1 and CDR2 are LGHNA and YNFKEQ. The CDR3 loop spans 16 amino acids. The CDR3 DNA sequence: TGTGTCAGCAGCCAAGATTTCACTAGCGGGGACTACGAGCAGTACTTC. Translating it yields CVSSQDFTSGDYEQYF.

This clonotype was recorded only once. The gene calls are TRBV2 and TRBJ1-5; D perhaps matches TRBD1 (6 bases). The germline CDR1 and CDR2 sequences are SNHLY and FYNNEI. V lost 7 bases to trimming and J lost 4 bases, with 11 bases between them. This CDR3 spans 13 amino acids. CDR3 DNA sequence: TGTGCCAGCAAAACAGGGAGAAATCAGCCCCAGCATTTT. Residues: CASKTGRNQPQHF.

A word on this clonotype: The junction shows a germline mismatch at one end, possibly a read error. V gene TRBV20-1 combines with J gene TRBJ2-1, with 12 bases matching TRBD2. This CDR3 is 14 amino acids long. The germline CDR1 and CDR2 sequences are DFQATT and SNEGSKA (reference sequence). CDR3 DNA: TGCAGTACTAGAGACCTAGCGGGGGGGCGGGAGCAGTTCTTC. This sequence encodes CSTRDLAGGREQFF.

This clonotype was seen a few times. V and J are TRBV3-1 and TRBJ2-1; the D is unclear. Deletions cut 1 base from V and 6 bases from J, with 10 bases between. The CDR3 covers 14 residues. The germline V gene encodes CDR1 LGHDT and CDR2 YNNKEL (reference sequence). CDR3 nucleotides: TGTGCCAGCAGCCAAGGGCTAGGCCCCAATGAGCAGTTCTTC. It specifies CASSQGLGPNEQFF.

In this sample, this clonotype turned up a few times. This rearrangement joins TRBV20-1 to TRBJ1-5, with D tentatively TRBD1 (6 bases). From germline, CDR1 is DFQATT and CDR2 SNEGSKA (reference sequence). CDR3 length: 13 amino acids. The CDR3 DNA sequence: TGCAGAGGGGGACACCCGGGCGGTCAGCCCCAGCATTTT. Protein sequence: CRGGHPGGQPQHF.

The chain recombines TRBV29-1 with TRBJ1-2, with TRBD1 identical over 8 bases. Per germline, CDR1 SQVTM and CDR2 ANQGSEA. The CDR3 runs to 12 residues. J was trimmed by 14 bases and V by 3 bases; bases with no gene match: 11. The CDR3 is CSVDRDRTARTF. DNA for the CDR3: TGCAGCGTTGACAGGGACAGGACCGCTAGGACCTTC.

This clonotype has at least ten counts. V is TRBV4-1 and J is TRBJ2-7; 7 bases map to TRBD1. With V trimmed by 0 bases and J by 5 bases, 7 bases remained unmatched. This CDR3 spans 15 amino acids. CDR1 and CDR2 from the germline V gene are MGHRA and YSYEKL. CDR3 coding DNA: TGCGCCAGCAGCCAAGATCCGGCAGGGGGTGACGAGCAGTACTTC. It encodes CASSQDPAGGDEQYF.

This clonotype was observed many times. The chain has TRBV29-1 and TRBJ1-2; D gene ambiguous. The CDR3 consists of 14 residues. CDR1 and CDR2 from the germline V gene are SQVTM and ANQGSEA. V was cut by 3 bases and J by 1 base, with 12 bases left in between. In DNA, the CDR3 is TGCAGCGTTGATTTTAGGGAGGGTAACTATGGCTACACCTTC. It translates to CSVDFREGNYGYTF.

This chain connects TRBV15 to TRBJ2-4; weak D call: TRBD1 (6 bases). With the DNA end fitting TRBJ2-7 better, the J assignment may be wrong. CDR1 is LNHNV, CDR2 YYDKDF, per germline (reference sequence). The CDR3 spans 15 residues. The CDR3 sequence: CATSRDLNRANEQYF. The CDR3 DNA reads TGTGCCACCAGCAGAGATCTCAACAGGGCCAACGAGCAGTACTTC.